Described below is a single TCR beta chain sequence and its context. TCRdb re-called the 5' RACE reads with MiXCR, one entry per CDR3 protein. Among about 63,000 distinct CDR3 sequences listed, roughly 15% were seen once. CDR1 is SGDLS and CDR2 is YYNGEE in the germline V gene. Trimming cost V 4 bases and J 2 bases, with 13 bases left between them. The CDR3 consists of 15 residues. This sample was taken from a study of T cells of healthy individuals. The gene calls are TRBV9 and TRBJ1-5; D is perhaps TRBD1 (6 bases). This TCR was sampled from a human donor in good health. The CDR3 sequence is CASSPQGGGNQPQHF. The CDR3 DNA is TGTGCCAGCAGCCCACAGGGAGGGGGCAATCAGCCCCAGCATTTT.